A single sample is the source of the 20 T cell receptor beta chains below, sequenced in a study of T cell repertoires in cytomegalovirus infection (dated by TCRdb to about 2019). The data were produced on an Illumina HiSeq 1500. TCRdb reran the public reads through fastp at Q25 and MiXCR, keeping productive beta chains. Every CDR3 protein is listed once, alongside the most common genes and DNA of its rows. This sample has 150,000 to 200,000 distinct CDR3 sequences in its table, and 15% to 20% of those were observed once. 18% of the sample belongs to the ten largest clones. The sample was CD8+ T cells from PBMCs. The receptors originated from a human donor in good health (CMV status not recorded). Some clones in this sample may be carry-over from other donors' samples.

V gene TRBV28 combines with J gene TRBJ1-5; D is undetermined. The CDR3 contains 15 residues. Germline V lookup: CDR1 MDHEN, CDR2 SYDVKM. With 2 bases removed from V and 4 bases from J, the gap between germline ends came to 12 bases. CDR3 sequence: CASSLQHRENQPQHF. DNA of the CDR3: TGTGCCAGCAGTTTACAGCACAGAGAGAATCAGCCCCAGCATTTT.

This clonotype was picked up many times. The CDR3 region has the DNA TGTGCCAGCAGCTTGAGGCAAGAGACCCAGTACTTC. This gives the protein CASSLRQETQYF. This chain links TRBV7-4 with TRBJ2-5; D unresolved. Trimming shortened V by 3 bases and J by 2 bases, and 4 bases separated the two germline ends. CDR1 is SGHVT and CDR2 is SQSDAQ in the germline V gene. The length of the CDR3 is 12 residues.

Comments on this clonotype: A read error may account for a junction end that differs from germline. The chain couples TRBV14 to TRBJ2-1; D not resolved. CDR3 length equals 12 residues. Germline CDR1 SGHDN, CDR2 FVKESK. The CDR3 nucleotides are TGTGCCAGCAGCCTACCGGGCCATGAGGAGTTCTTC. This encodes CASSLPGHEEFF.

This clonotype was recorded a few times. V and J are TRBV4-2 and TRBJ2-1; D might be TRBD2 (6 bases). V was trimmed by 4 bases and J by 4 bases, leaving 20 bases between them. This CDR3 spans 17 amino acids. Germline CDR1 and CDR2: LGHNA and YNFKEQ. The CDR3 DNA follows: TGTGCCAGCAGCCCCCCGAGAGGAGGAGGGCTTTACAATGAGCAGTTCTTC. Its translation: CASSPPRGGGLYNEQFF.

CDR3 in DNA: TGTGCCAGCAGCTCCGGGACGCCGAGCTCCTATAATTCACCCCTCCACTTT. The encoded protein is CASSSGTPSSYNSPLHF. The chain carries TRBV7-2 and TRBJ1-6; possible D gene TRBD1, 5 bases. The V and J ends lost 4 bases and 0 bases respectively, with 13 bases between them. This CDR3 region has 17 residues. CDR1 is SGHTA and CDR2 is FQGNSA in the germline V gene.

This clonotype was seen more than once but under ten times. This rearrangement joins TRBV28 to TRBJ1-5, with D uncertain. Germline CDR1 is MDHEN and CDR2 is SYDVKM. The CDR3 extends over 14 amino acids. The V end lost 3 bases, the J end lost 3 bases, and 9 bases lay between the germline ends. This CDR3 is CASSFNGINQPQHF. The CDR3 region has the DNA TGTGCCAGCAGTTTTAACGGGATCAATCAGCCCCAGCATTTT.

V is TRBV20-1 and J is TRBJ1-6; D gene unclear. Germline V CDR1 and CDR2: DFQATT, SNEGSKA (reference sequence). The CDR3 runs 12 residues. Trimming cost V 0 bases and J 10 bases, with 7 bases left between them. The CDR3 is CSARERESPLHF. As DNA, the CDR3 is TGCAGTGCTAGAGAGAGAGAATCACCCCTCCACTTT.

The chain combines TRBV6-1 with TRBJ1-2; D is perhaps TRBD1 (5 bases). There are 12 residues in the CDR3. The V end was cut by 8 bases, the J end by 3 bases, with 10 bases between. CDR1 is MNHNS and CDR2 is SASEGT in the germline V gene. For the CDR3, the DNA is TGTGCCAGCTGGGGGATTGACTATGGCTACACCTTC. Translating it yields CASWGIDYGYTF.

There are a few counts of this clonotype. V gene TRBV7-6 combines with J gene TRBJ2-2; D is perhaps TRBD1 (7 bases). The V gene lost 4 bases and the J gene lost 5 bases, with 20 bases spanning the gap. From germline, CDR1 is SGHVS and CDR2 FNYEAQ. The CDR3 has 17 amino acids. CDR3 in amino acids: CASSSPGGQGRTGELFF. CDR3 DNA: TGTGCCAGCAGCTCCCCAGGGGGGCAGGGCCGAACCGGGGAGCTGTTTTTT. Using reference TRBV7-6 and TRBJ2-2 for the parts outside the CDR3, the full variable domain is GAGVSQSPRYKVTKRGQDVALRCDPISGHVSLYWYRQALGQGPEFLTYFNYEAQQDKSGLPNDRFSAERPEGSISTLTIQRTEQRDSAMYRCASSSPGGQGRTGELFFGEGSRLTVL.

This clonotype was seen more than once but under ten times. The chain uses TRBV6-5 and TRBJ2-1; the match to TRBD2 covers 8 bases. The CDR3 covers 15 residues. Germline V gene sequence: CDR1 MNHEY, CDR2 SVGAGI. Trimming cost V 3 bases and J 6 bases; bases outside gene matches: 7. The CDR3, as DNA: TGTGCCAGCAGTTATGCCCCTCTAGCGGGCAATGAGCAGTTCTTC. This encodes CASSYAPLAGNEQFF.

The rearrangement uses TRBV15 and TRBJ2-7; 8 bases map to TRBD1. CDR1 and CDR2 from the germline V gene are LNHNV and YYDKDF (reference sequence). There are 15 residues in the CDR3. Unmatched junction bases numbered 13, after V lost 5 bases and J lost 7 bases. The DNA for the CDR3 is TGTGCCACCAGCCCGGGGACAGGCCGTTCGGGGGAGCAGTACTTC. It encodes CATSPGTGRSGEQYF.

This clonotype has just a few counts. This sequence joins TRBV6-5 and TRBJ2-3, with D tentatively TRBD1 or TRBD2 (5 bases each). This CDR3 has 16 residues. Trimming pared 4 bases from V and 0 bases from J, leaving 14 bases between. Germline V lookup: CDR1 MNHEY, CDR2 SVGAGI. The CDR3, as DNA: TGTGCCAGCAGTTCCCCCGCCAGGGACAGCACAGATACGCAGTATTTT. Protein product: CASSSPARDSTDTQYF.

This clonotype was recorded a few times. The J gene is TRBJ2-1, the V gene TRBV29-1; 7 nucleotides align to TRBD2. The V gene's germline CDR1 is SQVTM and CDR2 ANQGSEA. J was trimmed by 5 bases and V by 5 bases; bases with no gene match: 3. This CDR3 has 12 residues. The CDR3 sequence: CSVLTSNNEQFF. DNA for the CDR3: TGCAGCGTTTTGACTAGCAACAATGAGCAGTTCTTC.

This clonotype turned up a few times. The chain couples TRBV6-1 to TRBJ1-5; possible D gene TRBD1, 5 bases. Trimming shortened V by 0 bases and J by 8 bases, and 17 bases separated the two germline ends. Germline lookup yields CDR1 MNHNS and CDR2 SASEGT. This CDR3 contains 16 residues. The CDR3 DNA reads as TGTGCCAGCAGTGAAGCGTGGGGGGGAAACGACGAGCCCCAGCATTTT. It is translated as CASSEAWGGNDEPQHF.

The gene calls are TRBV7-3 and TRBJ2-1; 9 bases align to TRBD2. The germline V gene encodes CDR1 SGHTA and CDR2 FQGTGA. V was pared by 5 bases and J by 8 bases, with 7 bases of the junction left unmatched. This CDR3 is 14 amino acids long. The CDR3 region is CASSPAGGGDEQFF. In DNA form, the CDR3 reads TGTGCCAGCAGCCCAGCGGGGGGCGGCGATGAGCAGTTCTTC.

The chain couples TRBV12-3 or TRBV12-4 to TRBJ1-5; D remains unclear. The V and J ends lost 1 base and 4 bases respectively, with 5 bases between them. The CDR3 is made up of 13 amino acids. The CDR3 is CASSLGRNQPQHF. CDR3 nucleotide sequence: TGTGCCAGCAGTTTAGGCAGAAATCAGCCCCAGCATTTT.

This clonotype showed up just a few times. This chain's CDR3 is CASSRIPEGTGTEAFF. The CDR3 nucleotides read TGTGCCAGCAGCCGCATACCCGAGGGAACCGGCACTGAAGCTTTCTTT. The chain carries TRBV6-2 or TRBV6-3 and TRBJ1-1, with no clear D. V gave up 6 bases and J gave up 4 bases, with 21 bases separating them. Looked up from germline, CDR1 is MNHEY and CDR2 is SVGEGT. CDR3 length: 16 residues.

This clonotype was observed once. CDR3 sequence (DNA): TGTGCCAGCAGCGCCCCGGGACAGGGGGTCTACGAGCAGTACTTC. It specifies CASSAPGQGVYEQYF. The V gene is TRBV9, the J gene TRBJ2-7, with 11 bases lining up with TRBD1. The trim removed 3 bases at V and 3 bases at J, leaving 5 bases unmatched. The CDR3 runs to 15 residues. Germline CDR1 SGDLS, CDR2 YYNGEE.

The chain is built from TRBV7-2 and TRBJ1-5; D is unresolved. The CDR3 length is 16 residues. The germline V gene has CDR1 SGHTA and CDR2 FQGNSA. Deletions cut 1 base from V and 0 bases from J, with 10 bases between. CDR3 loop: CASSLGGAYSNQPQHF. The CDR3 nucleotides read TGTGCCAGCAGCTTAGGCGGAGCCTATAGCAATCAGCCCCAGCATTTT.

The chain is built from TRBV7-8 and TRBJ2-1; D might be TRBD2 (6 bases). Germline lookup yields CDR1 SGHVS and CDR2 FQNEAQ. V gave up 6 bases and J gave up 4 bases, with 16 bases separating them. The CDR3 runs to 15 residues. The CDR3 DNA follows: TGTGCCAGCAGTTCGAAGCGGGTGGGGTACAATGAGCAGTTCTTC. As protein: CASSSKRVGYNEQFF. Combining the CDR3 with reference TRBV7-8 and TRBJ2-1 gives the whole variable domain GAGVSQSPRYKVAKRGQDVALRCDPISGHVSLFWYQQALGQGPEFLTYFQNEAQLDKSGLPSDRFFAERPEGSVSTLKIQRTQQEDSAVYLCASSSKRVGYNEQFFGPGTRLTVL.